This T cell receptor beta chain was documented in a study of cytomegalovirus exposure and HLA in healthy donors. Germline CDR1 is SGHRS and CDR2 is YFSETQ. This CDR3 comprises 16 residues. The germline V and J ends were trimmed by 3 bases and 8 bases, with 21 bases remaining between them. The data were produced by immunoSEQ multiplex PCR, yet TCRdb's version contains in-frame clones alone and is incomplete. The sample shows about 170,000 clones, roughly 89% of them seen only once. Sequencing was done on a sample of PBMCs. The gene calls are TRBV5-1 and TRBJ2-1, with TRBD1 as a possible D gene (7 bases). This clonotype was sampled from a woman between 18 and 29 years old in good health and CMV-seropositive. For the CDR3, the DNA is TGCGCCAGCAGCTACCTTACAGGGGAGGTGGTCTATGAGCAGTTCTTC. Its protein is CASSYLTGEVVYEQFF.